These 13 T cell receptor beta chains were all obtained from the same sample, sequenced in a study of blood T cell repertoires in COVID-19 (dated by TCRdb to the early 2020s). Receptor amplification or capture employed the immunoSEQ multiplex PCR assay. Imported from immuneACCESS, the table was reduced by TCRdb to in-frame sequences with V and J called. These copies leave out some clones; in studies compared against another copy, an unresolved V gene accounts for under half, and the cause of the remainder is not known. The sample includes about 130,000 clones, with approximately 87% observed a single time. Around 2.1% of the sample rests with the top ten. Material: peripheral blood. These receptors were taken from a man between 65 and 85 years old with active COVID-19.

The rearrangement joins TRBV5-1 to TRBJ2-7; TRBD2 agrees at 7 bases. With V trimmed by 4 bases and J by 2 bases, 3 bases remained unmatched. In germline, CDR1 is SGHRS, CDR2 YFSETQ. This CDR3 comprises 13 residues. The CDR3 bases are TGCGCCAGCAGCGCGGGACTACCCTACGAGCAGTACTTC. Its translation: CASSAGLPYEQYF.

The CDR3 loop reads CASSFGGQGVYEQYF. The CDR3, as DNA: TGTGCCAGCAGCTTCGGCGGACAGGGGGTGTATGAGCAGTACTTC. This chain joins TRBV3-1 (or the pseudogene TRBV3-2) and TRBJ2-7; 10 positions match TRBD1. CDR1 and CDR2 (germline): LGHDT, YNNKEL (reference sequence). V was clipped by 5 bases and J by 7 bases; unmatched bases: 11. The CDR3 consists of 15 residues.

This clone was counted once. The rearrangement links TRBV5-1 to TRBJ2-2, with TRBD1 matching 7 bases. Germline CDR1 is SGHRS and CDR2 is YFSETQ. The CDR3 is 15 residues long. After removal of 4 bases from V and 0 bases from J, the junction contained 3 bases not matched to a gene. The CDR3 DNA sequence: TGCGCCAGCAGCCCGGGACAGTCGAACACCGGGGAGCTGTTTTTT. Translation: CASSPGQSNTGELFF.

This chain links TRBV27 with TRBJ2-7; 7 bases agree with TRBD1. CDR1 and CDR2 from the germline V gene are MNHEY and SMNVEV (reference sequence). After removal of 5 bases from V and 7 bases from J, the junction contained 17 bases not matched to a gene. The CDR3 spans 16 residues. CDR3 sequence reads: CASSPITGTVLKEQYF. The DNA of the CDR3 is TGTGCCAGCAGTCCCATCACCGGGACAGTGCTAAAAGAGCAGTACTTC.

V usage is TRBV18 and J usage is TRBJ2-7, with 8 bases aligning to TRBD2. The CDR3 sequence is 15 residues long. Germline CDR1 reads KGHSH; CDR2 reads LQKENI. V lost 3 bases, J lost 5 bases, and 9 bases stayed unmatched. DNA of the CDR3: TGTGCCAGCTCACCCAGCGGGAGCTCATACAACGAGCAGTACTTC. As protein: CASSPSGSSYNEQYF.

J is TRBJ2-3 and V is TRBV5-6, with 10 bases lining up with TRBD2. The germline CDR1 and CDR2 sequences are SGHDT and YYEEEE. The J segment lost 4 bases and the V segment lost 0 bases, leaving 5 bases of the junction unmatched. The CDR3 is 16 residues long. The CDR3 region has the DNA TGTGCCAGCAGCTTGGTGCAGCGGGGGGGCGCAGATACGCAGTATTTT. This translates into CASSLVQRGGADTQYF. The full variable domain, completed using reference TRBV5-6 and TRBJ2-3, is DAGVTQSPTHLIKTRGQQVTLRCSPKSGHDTVSWYQQALGQGPQFIFQYYEEEERQRGNFPDRFSGHQFPNYSSELNVNALLLGDSALYLCASSLVQRGGADTQYFGPGTRLTVL.

This chain links TRBV3-1 (or the pseudogene TRBV3-2) with TRBJ1-1, with D possibly matching TRBD1 (5 bases). Germline V gene data show CDR1 as LGHDT and CDR2 as YNNKEL (reference sequence). Trimming took 1 base from V and 7 from J, leaving 10 bases between them. The CDR3 has 13 residues. Here the CDR3 DNA reads TGTGCCAGCAGCCAAGTGGCCAGGGATGAAGCTTTCTTT. It codes for CASSQVARDEAFF.

This sequence joins TRBV9 and TRBJ2-5; the match to TRBD2 covers 8 bases. This CDR3 is built from 17 residues. V gave up 7 bases and J gave up 2 bases; unmatched junction bases: 16. Germline V lookup: CDR1 SGDLS, CDR2 YYNGEE. The CDR3 nucleotides read TGTGCCAGCCTACGGGGACTAGGGGGGCCGGGGCAAGAGACCCAGTACTTC. Translated, it gives CASLRGLGGPGQETQYF.

V gene TRBV30 combines with J gene TRBJ1-1, with 9 bases fitting TRBD1. This CDR3 contains 13 residues. Trimming cost V 3 bases and J 3 bases; bases outside gene matches: 2. Germline CDR1 and CDR2: GTSNPN and SVGIG (reference sequence). The DNA for the CDR3 is TGTGCCTGGAGAACAGGGGGCTACACTGAAGCTTTCTTT. This encodes CAWRTGGYTEAFF.

This clone showed up just a few times. The J gene is TRBJ2-5, the V gene TRBV19; 7 bases line up with TRBD1. The CDR3 contains 14 residues. J gave up 4 bases and V 7 bases, and 9 bases lay outside the gene matches. Germline V gene lookup returns CDR1 LNHDA and CDR2 SQIVND (reference sequence). CDR3 sequence reads: CASNHRGGGETQYF. The CDR3 DNA reads TGTGCCAGTAATCACAGGGGTGGGGGAGAGACCCAGTACTTC.

This clone was seen just once. The CDR3 loop is CASSPLATNTGELFF. The CDR3 DNA follows: TGCGCCAGCAGCCCACTAGCGACGAACACCGGGGAGCTGTTTTTT. The rearrangement uses TRBV5-1 and TRBJ2-2; 7 nucleotides agree with TRBD2. CDR1 is SGHRS, CDR2 YFSETQ, per germline. CDR3 length: 15 residues. Losses at the gene ends were 4 bases for V and 0 bases for J; bases not matched to a gene: 3.

This chain connects TRBV7-9 to TRBJ2-7; a weak D match, TRBD1 (5 bases). The CDR3 has 14 amino acids. The V gene lost 5 bases and the J gene lost 5 bases, with 16 bases spanning the gap. CDR1 and CDR2 (germline): SEHNR, FQNEAQ (reference sequence). The CDR3 DNA reads TGTGCCAGCAGCGTAGGACATTCGGCCGACGAGCAGTACTTC. Protein product: CASSVGHSADEQYF.

V and J are TRBV5-5 and TRBJ2-7; TRBD1 aligns across 9 bases. The ends lost 4 bases at V and 0 bases at J; junction bases unmatched: 8. This CDR3 comprises 16 residues. The germline V gene encodes CDR1 SGHKS and CDR2 YYEKEE (reference sequence). The CDR3 sequence: CASSPSGTGFSYEQYF. The CDR3, as DNA: TGTGCCAGCAGCCCCTCCGGGACAGGGTTCTCCTACGAGCAGTACTTC.